This T cell receptor (beta chain) comes out of a study of OX40 agonist ivuxolimab in advanced cancers. Samples of blood were obtained at baseline, on cycle 4 day 1, and on cycle 7 day 1. This clone was observed a few times. V lost 2 bases and J 2 bases, leaving 9 bases between the germline ends. The CDR3 totals 14 residues. Looked up from germline, CDR1 is SEHNR and CDR2 is FQNEAQ (reference sequence). Assay: immunoSEQ multiplex PCR; the TCRdb copy retains only in-frame clones and omits some. The profile shows nearly 85,000 clones, around 78% of them singletons. The input for sequencing was CD4+ or CD8+ T cells sorted from blood, taken in a trial of the OX40 agonist ivuxolimab. The receptor was isolated from an adult with an advanced solid tumor such as melanoma, head and neck, liver or kidney cancer. This rearrangement joins TRBV7-9 to TRBJ1-1; maybe TRBD1 (5 bases). In DNA form, the CDR3 reads TGTGCCAGCAGCTTACCCGACAGTAACACTGAAGCTTTCTTT. Protein product: CASSLPDSNTEAFF.